This T cell receptor (beta chain) stems from a study of vaccination and CD4 T cells after COVID-19. On the study more broadly: Post-vaccination samples were procured at a median of approximately 72 days following dose two (range 14 to 241). In culture, cells were exposed to overlapping spike peptides from SARS-CoV-2, HCoV-NL63, HCoV-OC43 and HCoV-229E. Points from the study as a whole: In convalescent patients, 304 of 307 vaccine-specific clones were mono-reactive for SARS-CoV-2 spike.

Treatment reported: roughly 10-day PBMC culture with coronavirus spike peptide pools or control peptides (ViraFEST assay). With the Oncomine TCR Beta short-read assay, DNA from cultured CD4+ T cells was sequenced. TCRdb called the PCR reads again in MiXCR, with one record for every CDR3 protein. This table has 15,000 to 20,000 distinct CDR3 sequences, approximately 61% appearing once. As for this clonotype: Its specificity is not known.

This TCR was recovered from a human donor who had recovered from COVID-19. The material was CD4+ T cells from blood, cultured in vitro, obtained after SARS-CoV-2 vaccination.

CDR3 residues: CSALMNTEAFF. The CDR3 bases are TGCAGCGCCCTTATGAACACTGAAGCTTTCTTT. J is TRBJ1-1 and V is TRBV20-1; no clear D. The CDR3 runs 11 residues. The germline V gene has CDR1 DFQATT and CDR2 SNEGSKA (reference sequence).